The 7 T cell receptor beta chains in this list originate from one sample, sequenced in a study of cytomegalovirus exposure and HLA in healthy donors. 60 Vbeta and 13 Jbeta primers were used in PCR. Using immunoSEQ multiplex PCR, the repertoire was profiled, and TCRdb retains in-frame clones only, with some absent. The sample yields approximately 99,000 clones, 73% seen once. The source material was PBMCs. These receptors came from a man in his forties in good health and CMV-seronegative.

The CDR3 loop reads CASSPQLAKNIQYF. For the CDR3, the DNA is TGTGCCAGCAGCCCCCAACTAGCCAAAAACATTCAGTACTTC. The chain uses TRBV7-8 and TRBJ2-4, with D hard to call. The germline V and J ends were trimmed by 5 bases and 0 bases, with 8 bases remaining between them. CDR1 is SGHVS, CDR2 FQNEAQ, per germline. This CDR3 is built from 14 residues.

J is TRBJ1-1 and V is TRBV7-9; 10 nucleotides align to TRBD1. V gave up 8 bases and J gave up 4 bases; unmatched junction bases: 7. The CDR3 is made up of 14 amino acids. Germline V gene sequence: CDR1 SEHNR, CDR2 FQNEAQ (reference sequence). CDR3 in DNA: TGTGCCAGCTCGGACAGGGGGTCTGTCACTGAAGCTTTCTTT. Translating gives CASSDRGSVTEAFF.

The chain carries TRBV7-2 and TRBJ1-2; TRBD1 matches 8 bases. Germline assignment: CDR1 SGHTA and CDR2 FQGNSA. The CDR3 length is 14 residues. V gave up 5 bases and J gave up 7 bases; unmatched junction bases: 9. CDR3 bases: TGTGCCAGCAGCGCCGACAGGGGTCTCTTTGGCTACACCTTC. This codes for CASSADRGLFGYTF.

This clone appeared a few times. The CDR3, as DNA: TGTGCCAGCAGACCCCAGGGGGCAAATGAGCAGTTCTTC. This translates into CASRPQGANEQFF. The J gene is TRBJ2-1, the V gene TRBV6-5; the match to TRBD1 covers 8 bases. J was trimmed by 7 bases and V by 6 bases; bases with no gene match: 5. This CDR3 region has 13 residues. Looked up from germline, CDR1 is MNHEY and CDR2 is SVGAGI.

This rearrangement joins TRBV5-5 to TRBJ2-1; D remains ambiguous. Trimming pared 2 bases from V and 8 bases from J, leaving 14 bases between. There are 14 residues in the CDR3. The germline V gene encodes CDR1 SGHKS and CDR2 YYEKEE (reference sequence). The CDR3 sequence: CASSLFLTVDEQFF. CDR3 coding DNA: TGTGCCAGCAGCTTATTTTTGACTGTCGATGAGCAGTTCTTC.

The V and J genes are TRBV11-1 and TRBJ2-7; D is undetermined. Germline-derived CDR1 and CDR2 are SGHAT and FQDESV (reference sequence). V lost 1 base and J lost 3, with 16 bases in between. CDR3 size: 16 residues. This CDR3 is CASSLVGSLTIYEQYF. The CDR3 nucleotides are TGTGCCAGCAGCTTAGTTGGGTCCCTCACTATCTACGAGCAGTACTTC.

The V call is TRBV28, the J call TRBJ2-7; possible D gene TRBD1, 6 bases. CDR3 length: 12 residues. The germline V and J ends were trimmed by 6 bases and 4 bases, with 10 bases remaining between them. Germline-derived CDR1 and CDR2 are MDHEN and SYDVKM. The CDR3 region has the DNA TGTGCCAGCAGCCTAGGGGGTTACGAGCAGTACTTC. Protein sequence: CASSLGGYEQYF.